These T cell receptor beta chains were read from a single sample in a study of CDR3 diversity in severe acne. TCRdb re-called the PCR reads through MiXCR, storing one row per CDR3 protein. Of tens of thousands of distinct CDR3 sequences detected, 51% appear once; the ten largest clones hold 13% to 15%. Material: blood. The receptors stem from a male donor in good health, without acne. Each CDR3 is given with its conserved first and last residue. A D gene is named only where the DNA matches it firmly. Expanded clones get a size class; other rows say once, few or many, or leave the size out.

d_call,v_call,j_call,clone_size,cdr3_aa,cdr3_nt
TRBD1,TRBV7-9,TRBJ2-5,NA,CASSSTGGEETQYF,TGTGCCAGCAGCTCGACAGGGGGAGAAGAGACCCAGTACTTC
TRBD1,TRBV6-4,TRBJ2-7,NA,CASSGTGSHEQYF,TGTGCCAGCAGTGGGACAGGGAGCCACGAGCAGTACTTC
TRBD2,TRBV20-1,TRBJ2-1,NA,CSAPPAGGPYNEQFF,TGCAGTGCACCCCCAGCGGGAGGGCCCTACAATGAGCAGTTCTTC
NA,TRBV3-1,TRBJ2-1,many,CASSQLEQFF,TGTGCCAGCAGCCAGCTTGAGCAGTTCTTC
NA,TRBV24-1,TRBJ2-7,NA,CATSDWGHEQYF,TGTGCCACCAGTGATTGGGGTCACGAGCAGTACTTC
NA,TRBV15,TRBJ1-1,NA,CATSRDTGKFTEAFF,TGTGCCACCAGCAGAGATACAGGGAAGTTCACTGAAGCTTTCTTT
TRBD1,TRBV15,TRBJ2-7,NA,CATSRGTGGSEQYF,TGTGCCACCAGCAGGGGGACAGGGGGCAGCGAGCAGTACTTC
NA,TRBV10-1,TRBJ2-3,many,CASSGGGEGLRDTQYF,TGCGCCAGCAGTGGAGGGGGAGAGGGGTTACGAGATACGCAGTATTTT
NA,TRBV7-6,TRBJ1-1,NA,CASSLRRNTEAFF,TGTGCCAGCAGCCTCCGACGGAACACTGAAGCTTTCTTT
TRBD2,TRBV4-1,TRBJ2-7,many,CASSPTTSGGYEQYF,TGCGCCAGCAGCCCCACCACTAGCGGTGGCTACGAGCAGTACTTC